Below are 2 T cell receptor beta chains sequenced from a single sample in a study of cytomegalovirus exposure and HLA in healthy donors. The study ran its PCR with 60 Vbeta and 13 Jbeta primers. TCRdb's table, derived via immunoSEQ multiplex PCR, lists solely in-frame clones and lacks some. Among some 150,000 clones, 75% to 85% were seen once, and the ten largest hold around 6.3%. Sequencing was performed on PBMCs. These receptors all stem from a man in his forties or fifties in good health and CMV-seropositive.

The chain carries TRBV6-5 and TRBJ2-3; no reliable D call. Trimming shortened V by 6 bases and J by 0 bases, and 7 bases separated the two germline ends. The CDR3 is 13 residues long. From germline, CDR1 is MNHEY and CDR2 SVGAGI. The CDR3 nucleotides are TGTGCCAGCAGATCCTATAGCACAGATACGCAGTATTTT. Translated, it gives CASRSYSTDTQYF.

On this clone: A read error may account for a junction end that differs from germline. The chain links TRBV7-9 to TRBJ2-7; tentative D call: TRBD2 (5 bases). This CDR3 has 16 residues. Germline CDR1 and CDR2: SEHNR and FQNEAQ (reference sequence). The CDR3 is CSSSLGGAGSLSEQYF. The CDR3 DNA reads as TGTTCCAGCAGCTTAGGAGGCGCGGGCTCTCTCTCCGAGCAGTACTTC.